This entry features one T cell receptor (beta chain) sequence. The entry originates in a study of cytomegalovirus exposure and HLA in healthy donors. The PCR had 60 Vbeta and 13 Jbeta primers. Assay used: immunoSEQ multiplex PCR; TCRdb lists only in-frame clones, some missing. The sample yields some 200,000 clones, roughly 80% seen once. Specimen: PBMCs. The receptor's source is a man in his fifties in good health and CMV-seronegative.

CDR3 nucleotides: TGTGCCAGCAGCCGGGGGGGGTATGAAAAACTGTTTTTT. Protein product: CASSRGGYEKLFF. V and J are TRBV7-8 and TRBJ1-4; D may be TRBD1 (5 bases). From germline, CDR1 is SGHVS and CDR2 FQNEAQ. CDR3 size: 13 residues. V dropped 5 bases and J dropped 6 bases, with 10 bases sitting between them. Filled out from reference TRBV7-8 and TRBJ1-4, the complete variable domain reads GAGVSQSPRYKVAKRGQDVALRCDPISGHVSLFWYQQALGQGPEFLTYFQNEAQLDKSGLPSDRFFAERPEGSVSTLKIQRTQQEDSAVYLCASSRGGYEKLFFGSGTQLSVL.